This TCR beta chain was identified during a study of patients and donors after allogeneic stem cell transplantation. Trimming stripped 0 bases from V and 17 bases from J, with 17 bases between. The CDR3 runs 14 residues. Germline lookup yields CDR1 LGHNA and CDR2 YSLEER. Each CDR3 protein is one row after TCRdb ran MiXCR on the RT-PCR reads. The sample carries more than 850,000 distinct CDR3 sequences, approximately 19% recorded once. This clonotype was recorded a few times. Sequenced: blood, either unsorted or a sorted T cell fraction (not recorded which). The source of this sequence is a human donor who was either an allogeneic HSCT recipient or a stem cell or donor lymphocyte infusion donor (not recorded which). It is not recorded whose cells these are; they may come from a transplant donor. The J gene is TRBJ1-6, the V gene TRBV4-3; D unclear. The CDR3 spells CASSQETNLSKFHF. DNA of the CDR3: TGCGCCAGCAGCCAAGAAACGAACTTGTCTAAATTCCACTTT.